This T cell receptor (beta chain) stems from a study of T-cell reconstitution after alpha-beta-depleted transplantation in children. This clonotype was counted between two and nine times. Germline CDR1 reads SGHRS; CDR2 reads YFSETQ. V was clipped by 4 bases and J by 2 bases; unmatched bases: 9. The CDR3 is 16 amino acids. Unique molecular identifiers tagged the TCRbeta library. TCRdb independently ran MiXCR on the PCR reads; one entry per CDR3 protein. The sample lists approximately 400,000 distinct CDR3 sequences; approximately 11% were seen once. This clonotype originated in a human donor who donated a stem cell graft to a child with acute myeloid leukemia. The V call is TRBV5-1, the J call TRBJ2-5, with 9 bases aligning to TRBD2. The source material was PBMCs from the stem cell graft donor, sampled from the stem cell graft. DNA of the CDR3: TGCGCCAGCAGCCCCGGACTAGCGCATAATCAAGAGACCCAGTACTTC. Protein: CASSPGLAHNQETQYF. The full variable domain, in which reference TRBV5-1 and TRBJ2-5 provide the parts outside the CDR3, is KAGVTQTPRYLIKTRGQQVTLSCSPISGHRSVSWYQQTPGQGLQFLFEYFSETQRNKGNFPGRFSGRQFSNSRSEMNVSTLELGDSALYLCASSPGLAHNQETQYFGPGTRLLVL.